This T cell receptor (beta chain) emerged from a study of blood T cell repertoires in COVID-19. For the study at large: The United States, Italy and Spain were the sources of the acute and convalescent COVID-19 samples. Nucleic acid was either cDNA or gDNA, and it came from T cells, B-cell-depleted T cells, or PBMCs.

Original processing notes: Reference gene primer amplification in the assay estimated nucleated cell counts. Assay used: immunoSEQ multiplex PCR; TCRdb lists only in-frame clones, some missing. V, J and clone size were drawn from that table, and D and trimming were deduced from the DNA. The data contain some 150,000 clones, over 65% of them singletons. Among Cohort 3 donors, those recovered had two negative PCRs, clearance, or symptom resolution. CDR1 SGHTA and CDR2 FQGNSA come from the germline V gene. The CDR3 covers 16 residues. Trimming removed 1 base from V and 1 base from J, with 12 bases in between.

The sequencing input was PBMCs or T cells enriched from blood (not recorded which). The clonotype originates from a woman aged 45-60 years who had recovered from COVID-19. The rearrangement links TRBV7-2 to TRBJ2-3; possibly TRBD2 for D (5 bases). CDR3 amino acids: CASSLVASSGTDTQYF. The CDR3 DNA reads TGTGCCAGCAGCTTAGTGGCTAGCTCTGGCACAGATACGCAGTATTTT. The full variable domain, its missing parts supplied by reference TRBV7-2 and TRBJ2-3, is GAGVSQSPSNKVTEKGKDVELRCDPISGHTALYWYRQSLGQGLEFLIYFQGNSAPDKSGLPSDRFSAERTGGSVSTLTIQRTQQEDSAVYLCASSLVASSGTDTQYFGPGTRLTVL.